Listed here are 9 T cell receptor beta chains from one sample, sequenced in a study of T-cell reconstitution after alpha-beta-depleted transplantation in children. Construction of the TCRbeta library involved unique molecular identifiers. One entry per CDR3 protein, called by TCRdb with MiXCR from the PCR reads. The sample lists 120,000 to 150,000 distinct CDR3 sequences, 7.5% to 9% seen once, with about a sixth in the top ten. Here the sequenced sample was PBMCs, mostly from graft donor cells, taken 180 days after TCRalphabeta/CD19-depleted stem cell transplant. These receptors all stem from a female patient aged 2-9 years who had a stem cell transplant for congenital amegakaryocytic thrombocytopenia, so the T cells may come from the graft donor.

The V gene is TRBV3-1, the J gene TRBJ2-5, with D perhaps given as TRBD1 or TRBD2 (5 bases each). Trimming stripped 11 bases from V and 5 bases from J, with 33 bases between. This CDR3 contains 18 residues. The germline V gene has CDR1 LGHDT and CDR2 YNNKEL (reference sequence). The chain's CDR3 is CASCQVAPWGPTGETQYF. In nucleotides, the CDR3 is TGTGCCTCCTGCCAAGTGGCCCCCTGGGGACCAACCGGGGAGACCCAGTACTTC.

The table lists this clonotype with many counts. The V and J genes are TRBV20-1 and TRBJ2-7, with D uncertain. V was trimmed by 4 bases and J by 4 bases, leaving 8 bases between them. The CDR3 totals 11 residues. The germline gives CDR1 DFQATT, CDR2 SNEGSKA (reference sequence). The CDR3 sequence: CSANPSYEQYF. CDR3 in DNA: TGCAGTGCTAACCCCTCATACGAGCAGTACTTC.

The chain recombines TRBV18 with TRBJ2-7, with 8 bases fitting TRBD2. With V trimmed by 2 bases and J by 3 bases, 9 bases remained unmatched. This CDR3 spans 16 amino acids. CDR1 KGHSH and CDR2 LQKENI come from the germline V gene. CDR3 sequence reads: CASSPGVTSVGYEQYF. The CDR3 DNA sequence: TGTGCCAGCTCACCAGGAGTGACTAGCGTGGGCTACGAGCAGTACTTC.

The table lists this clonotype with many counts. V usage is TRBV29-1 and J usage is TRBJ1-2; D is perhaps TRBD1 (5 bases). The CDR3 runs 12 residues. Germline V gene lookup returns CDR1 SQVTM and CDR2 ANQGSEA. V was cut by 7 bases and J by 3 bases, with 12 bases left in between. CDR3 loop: CSGGGLDYGYTF. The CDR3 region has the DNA TGCAGCGGTGGGGGGTTGGACTATGGCTACACCTTC.

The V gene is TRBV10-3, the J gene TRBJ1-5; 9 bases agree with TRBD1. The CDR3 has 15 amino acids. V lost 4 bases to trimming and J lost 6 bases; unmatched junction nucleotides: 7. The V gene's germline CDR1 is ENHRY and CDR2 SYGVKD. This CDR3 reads CAISATGGLVQPQHF. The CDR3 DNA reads TGTGCCATCAGTGCCACAGGGGGCCTTGTTCAGCCCCAGCATTTT.

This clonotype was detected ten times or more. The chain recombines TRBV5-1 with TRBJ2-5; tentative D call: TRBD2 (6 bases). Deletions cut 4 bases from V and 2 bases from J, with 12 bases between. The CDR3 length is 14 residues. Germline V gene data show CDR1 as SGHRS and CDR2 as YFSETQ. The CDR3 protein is CASSTRDFQETQYF. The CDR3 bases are TGCGCCAGCAGCACCCGGGACTTTCAAGAGACCCAGTACTTC.

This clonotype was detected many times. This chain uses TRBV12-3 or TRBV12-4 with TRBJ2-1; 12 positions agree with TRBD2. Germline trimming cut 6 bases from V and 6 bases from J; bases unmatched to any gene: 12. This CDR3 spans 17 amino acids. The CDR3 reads CASSRRLAGALFNEQFF. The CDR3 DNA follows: TGTGCCAGCAGCCGAAGACTAGCGGGGGCCCTCTTCAATGAGCAGTTCTTC.

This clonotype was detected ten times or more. The CDR3 spells CSAKGWQGAHEQYF. For the CDR3, the DNA is TGCAGTGCTAAAGGGTGGCAGGGGGCCCACGAGCAGTACTTC. The rearrangement links TRBV20-1 to TRBJ2-7; 8 bases are a match to TRBD1. The CDR3 has 14 amino acids. V lost 4 bases to trimming and J lost 5 bases; unmatched junction nucleotides: 10. Germline CDR1 DFQATT, CDR2 SNEGSKA (reference sequence).

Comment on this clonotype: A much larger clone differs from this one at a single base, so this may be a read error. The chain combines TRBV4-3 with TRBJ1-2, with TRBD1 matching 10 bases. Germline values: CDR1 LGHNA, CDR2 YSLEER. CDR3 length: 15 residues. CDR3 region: CASSQGQGTNYVYTF. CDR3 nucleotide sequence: TGCGCCAGCAGCCAGGGACAGGGGACTAACTATGTCTACACCTTC.